These 11 T cell receptor beta chains came from one sample sequenced in a study of T cell repertoires in cytomegalovirus infection (dated by TCRdb to between 2017 and 2020). The treatment or condition tag for this specimen amounts to: in vitro stimulation with specific CMV peptide epitopes to enrich CMV-specific T cells. Reads for this sample came from an Illumina HiSeq 1500. TCRdb ran its own pipeline on the public reads, namely fastp trimming at Q25 and MiXCR clone calling, and kept in-frame beta chains. Each entry is one CDR3 protein sequence, shown with its most common DNA and genes. The sample profile shows roughly 990,000 distinct CDR3 sequences; around 30% of them were found once. The top ten clones comprise over 11% of the sample. The antigens of these receptors remain unknown. Sequencing was performed on cultured CD8+ T cells from PBMCs, taken from culture after CMV antigen stimulation. These receptors all come from a human donor in good health (CMV status not recorded). Some clones in this sample may be carry-over from other donors' samples.

CDR3 DNA: TGTGCCACCAGTGATTTACAGCGGGGATTCTCGACAGATACGCAGTATTTT. Residues: CATSDLQRGFSTDTQYF. The chain combines TRBV24-1 with TRBJ2-3, with 7 bases fitting TRBD2. The germline gives CDR1 KGHDR, CDR2 SFDVKD. The length of the CDR3 is 17 residues. V shed 1 base, J shed 3 bases, and the junction held 9 bases outside the gene matches.

The chain carries TRBV7-9 and TRBJ2-1; D may match TRBD1 or TRBD2 (5 bases each). The CDR3 is 16 residues long. Looked up from germline, CDR1 is SEHNR and CDR2 is FQNEAQ (reference sequence). The V end lost 5 bases, the J end lost 8 bases, and 22 bases lay between the germline ends. The CDR3 region has the DNA TGTGCCAGCAGCCCCAGAGGGACGGACAAGCACGATGAGCAGTTCTTC. This translates into CASSPRGTDKHDEQFF.

V gene TRBV11-2 combines with J gene TRBJ1-4, with D uncertain. The germline V and J ends were trimmed by 0 bases and 6 bases, with 5 bases remaining between them. Germline CDR1 reads SGHAT; CDR2 reads FQNNGV. This CDR3 is 13 amino acids long. The CDR3 loop is CASSLDGDEKLFF. The CDR3 coding sequence is TGTGCCAGCAGCTTAGATGGCGATGAAAAACTGTTTTTT.

V is TRBV6-1 and J is TRBJ1-1; D may be TRBD1 (6 bases). Germline assignment: CDR1 MNHNS and CDR2 SASEGT. CDR3 length: 14 residues. V was trimmed by 10 bases and J by 1 base, leaving 16 bases between them. The CDR3 spells CATRWGGGNTEAFF. The CDR3 nucleotides read TGTGCCACCCGCTGGGGGGGCGGGAACACTGAAGCTTTCTTT.

The CDR3 sequence: CSIAPGLAPYNEQFF. CDR3 in DNA: TGCAGTATAGCCCCGGGGCTAGCGCCGTACAATGAGCAGTTCTTC. The chain is built from TRBV20-1 and TRBJ2-1, with D maybe TRBD2 (6 bases). V lost 8 bases and J 4 bases, leaving 21 bases between the germline ends. CDR3 length: 15 residues. Germline CDR1 is DFQATT and CDR2 is SNEGSKA (reference sequence).

This clonotype was recorded many times. This CDR3 is CASSPVRGRGANVLTF. The DNA for the CDR3 is TGTGCCAGCAGCCCCGTAAGGGGGCGAGGGGCCAACGTCCTGACTTTC. The rearrangement joins TRBV7-6 to TRBJ2-6, with 7 bases that match TRBD1. The germline V gene has CDR1 SGHVS and CDR2 FNYEAQ. V shed 5 bases, J shed 4 bases, and the junction held 8 bases outside the gene matches. The CDR3 length is 16 residues.

The chain is built from TRBV4-2 and TRBJ2-1, with no clear D. CDR3 length equals 16 residues. Germline loops: CDR1 LGHNA, CDR2 YNFKEQ. V lost 0 bases, J lost 0 bases, and 9 bases lay in between. Written as DNA, the CDR3 is TGTGCCAGCAGCCAAGATTGGTTTAGCTCCTACAATGAGCAGTTCTTC. Protein: CASSQDWFSSYNEQFF.

The CDR3 loop is CASSDDPADTQYF. DNA of the CDR3: TGTGCCAGCAGCGACGACCCTGCCGATACGCAGTATTTT. V usage is TRBV7-9 and J usage is TRBJ2-3; D gene unclear. Per germline, CDR1 SEHNR and CDR2 FQNEAQ (reference sequence). CDR3 size: 13 residues. The germline V and J ends were trimmed by 5 bases and 6 bases, with 12 bases remaining between them.

This sequence joins TRBV18 and TRBJ2-3; the D gene could be TRBD1 or TRBD2 (5 bases each). The CDR3 has 15 amino acids. V was clipped by 1 base and J by 4 bases, with 12 bases between them. Germline V gives CDR1 KGHSH, CDR2 LQKENI. CDR3: CASSPRLGEADTQYF. The CDR3 DNA follows: TGTGCCAGCTCACCACGATTGGGGGAAGCAGATACGCAGTATTTT.

The chain links TRBV19 to TRBJ1-5; weak D call: TRBD1 (5 bases). The CDR3 totals 17 residues. Trimming cost V 1 base and J 6 bases, with 19 bases left between them. CDR1 and CDR2 (germline): LNHDA, SQIVND (reference sequence). CDR3 sequence reads: CASSIVLGGETFQPQHF. CDR3 DNA: TGTGCCAGTAGTATAGTTCTTGGAGGGGAGACTTTTCAGCCCCAGCATTTT.

This clonotype has more than one count but fewer than ten. One end of the junction is discordant with germline, which a read error may explain. The CDR3 bases are TGTGCCATCTGTGAGCGGGGAGTGCAGGGCAATCAGCCCCAGCATTTT. Protein: CAICERGVQGNQPQHF. The chain joins TRBV10-3 to TRBJ1-5; D call uncertain. This CDR3 has 16 amino acids. The germline gives CDR1 ENHRY, CDR2 SYGVKD.